This passage covers 32 T cell receptor beta chains from one sample sequenced in a study of molecular identifiers for immune sequencing clone quantification. TCRdb called the PCR reads again in MiXCR, with one record for every CDR3 protein. The data show under 600,000 distinct CDR3 sequences, 25% seen once. Material: naive CD8+ T cells from blood, with Jurkat cell RNA spiked in. Subset noted: FACS-sorted CD8+CD4-CCR7+CD45RA+ naive T cells. The source of these receptors is a human donor in good health. Some libraries in this study had Jurkat cell RNA spiked in.

This clonotype was seen many times. The chain links TRBV27 to TRBJ2-3; TRBD2 matches 8 bases. This CDR3 has 16 residues. The germline CDR1 and CDR2 sequences are MNHEY and SMNVEV (reference sequence). V shed 4 bases and J 0 bases; nucleotides not matched to a gene: 6. The CDR3 sequence: CASSSIAGSSTDTQYF. For the CDR3, the DNA is TGTGCCAGCAGTTCGATAGCGGGATCTAGCACAGATACGCAGTATTTT.

There are a few counts of this clonotype. The chain employs TRBV7-6 and TRBJ2-3; TRBD2 matches 10 bases. This CDR3 region has 15 residues. The junction had 2 bases not matched to a gene; V was cut back by 4 bases and J by 1 base. From germline, CDR1 is SGHVS and CDR2 FNYEAQ. The CDR3 DNA is TGTGCCAGCAGCTCCAGCGGGGGGGGCACAGATACGCAGTATTTT. This gives the protein CASSSSGGGTDTQYF.

This rearrangement joins TRBV6-2 or TRBV6-3 to TRBJ2-3, with D unclear. In germline, CDR1 is MNHEY, CDR2 SVGEGT. CDR3 length: 13 amino acids. V lost 5 bases to trimming and J lost 3 bases, with 9 bases between them. This chain's CDR3 is CASSLGKTDTQYF. The DNA for the CDR3 is TGTGCCAGCAGTCTAGGGAAGACAGATACGCAGTATTTT.

The chain has TRBV6-5 and TRBJ2-5, with D possibly matching TRBD2 (6 bases). CDR3 length equals 15 residues. Germline V CDR1 and CDR2: MNHEY, SVGAGI. V lost 0 bases and J 2 bases, leaving 10 bases between the germline ends. CDR3 amino acids: CASSYSGRGQETQYF. The CDR3 nucleotides are TGTGCCAGCAGTTACTCAGGGCGGGGACAAGAGACCCAGTACTTC.

The rearrangement joins TRBV4-1 to TRBJ1-4; D might be TRBD1 (5 bases). Trimming left V 4 bases short and J 4 bases short, with 10 bases between. The CDR3 runs to 14 residues. CDR1 is MGHRA, CDR2 YSYEKL, per germline. CDR3: CASSPGRGNEKLFF. In DNA, the CDR3 is TGCGCCAGCAGCCCCGGTAGGGGTAATGAAAAACTGTTTTTT.

This clonotype showed up many times. The V gene is TRBV6-5, the J gene TRBJ2-3; D not resolved. The CDR3 contains 13 residues. Trimming stripped 8 bases from V and 6 bases from J, with 15 bases between. CDR1 and CDR2 (germline): MNHEY, SVGAGI. The CDR3 DNA follows: TGTGCCAGCGGAATATCGTTGAGGGATACGCAGTATTTT. Its protein is CASGISLRDTQYF.

V usage is TRBV19 and J usage is TRBJ2-6; D gene ambiguous. V was cut by 6 bases and J by 2 bases, with 8 bases left in between. Looked up from germline, CDR1 is LNHDA and CDR2 is SQIVND (reference sequence). The CDR3 extends over 14 amino acids. CDR3 sequence reads: CASSKNAGANVLTF. The CDR3 DNA follows: TGTGCCAGTAGCAAGAACGCTGGGGCCAACGTCCTGACTTTC.

About this clonotype itself: A much larger clone sits a single nucleotide away, making a read error possible. This sequence joins TRBV27 and TRBJ1-2; D is possibly TRBD1 (6 bases). This CDR3 spans 15 amino acids. Deletions cut 5 bases from V and 4 bases from J, with 17 bases between. From germline, CDR1 is MNHEY and CDR2 SMNVEV (reference sequence). In DNA form, the CDR3 reads TGTGCCAGCAGTCCCCCAGGACAGCCCAGCTATGGCTACACCTTC. Translating gives CASSPPGQPSYGYTF.

About this clonotype: A much larger clone differs from this one at a single base, so this may be a read error. This rearrangement joins TRBV12-3 or TRBV12-4 to TRBJ1-1; D not certain. The CDR3 length is 15 residues. V lost 5 bases and J lost 0, with 13 bases in between. The CDR3 coding sequence is TGTGCCAGCAGTCTAGGGTATGGAATGAACACTGAAGCTTTCTTT. This codes for CASSLGYGMNTEAFF.

This clonotype was seen more than once but under ten times. At one boundary the junction diverges from the germline segment, which might be a read error. The chain joins TRBV28 to TRBJ1-2; 9 bases agree with TRBD1. The CDR3 spans 16 residues. Per the germline V gene, CDR1 is MDHEN and CDR2 is SYDVKM. CDR3 sequence reads: CASRPGQGVGNYGYTF. As DNA, the CDR3 is TGTGCCAGCAGACCGGGACAGGGAGTTGGTAACTACGGCTACACCTTC.

In its sample, this clonotype was seen many times. The chain couples TRBV12-5 to TRBJ1-5; 7 nucleotides agree with TRBD1. CDR3 length equals 13 residues. Per germline, CDR1 LGHNT and CDR2 FRNRAP. V lost 8 bases to trimming and J lost 4 bases; unmatched junction nucleotides: 5. The CDR3 DNA sequence: TGTGCTAGTCAGAAGGGGGCTAATCAGCCCCAGCATTTT. Its protein is CASQKGANQPQHF.

Details on this clonotype: This may stem from a read error, because a much larger clone lies one nucleotide away. The chain combines TRBV4-1 with TRBJ2-5, with D tentatively TRBD1 or TRBD2 (6 bases each). Per germline, CDR1 MGHRA and CDR2 YSYEKL. V shed 1 base and J shed 1 base, with 13 bases lying between them. The CDR3 length is 16 residues. This chain's CDR3 is CASSQARRGVQETQYF. Here the CDR3 DNA reads TGCGCCAGCAGCCAAGCGCGAAGGGGGGTCCAAGAGACCCAGTACTTC.

About this clonotype: A single base separates this from a much larger clone, so it may be a read error. No conserved phenylalanine or tryptophan ends this CDR3, so it is likely a read error. The genes are TRBV18 and TRBJ1-1; D not resolved. The CDR3 length is 14 residues. Trimming left V 0 bases short and J 4 bases short, with 9 bases between. Germline values: CDR1 KGHSH, CDR2 LQKENI. This CDR3 reads CASSPPGSGTEAFL. The CDR3 DNA sequence: TGTGCCAGCTCACCACCCGGGAGCGGCACTGAAGCTTTCCTT.

The sample holds a few counts of this clonotype. The chain employs TRBV5-1 and TRBJ2-1; D unclear. Germline CDR1 is SGHRS and CDR2 is YFSETQ. V was clipped by 7 bases and J by 4 bases, with 12 bases between them. This CDR3 is 13 amino acids long. This CDR3 reads CASYGIGYNEQFF. In DNA form, the CDR3 reads TGCGCCAGCTATGGGATCGGGTACAATGAGCAGTTCTTC.

A note on this clonotype: The junction departs from the called germline gene at one end, perhaps through a read error. The V and J genes are TRBV28 and TRBJ1-2; no definite D call. The CDR3 contains 14 residues. CDR1 MDHEN and CDR2 SYDVKM come from the germline V gene. CDR3: CASSFEEIYYGYAF. The CDR3 DNA sequence: TGTGCCAGCAGTTTCGAGGAAATCTACTATGGCTACGCCTTC.

This clonotype was observed at least ten times. V and J are TRBV11-2 and TRBJ2-2, with D hard to call. Germline V CDR1 and CDR2: SGHAT, FQNNGV. The CDR3 covers 16 residues. V lost 0 bases and J lost 6, with 14 bases in between. CDR3 nucleotide sequence: TGTGCCAGCAGCTTAGAACTTCTCCTAAGCGCCGGGGAGCTGTTTTTT. This encodes CASSLELLLSAGELFF.

This clonotype was seen at least ten times. The V and J genes are TRBV6-5 and TRBJ2-2, with D uncertain. CDR1 is MNHEY, CDR2 SVGAGI, per germline. Trimming left V 0 bases short and J 7 bases short, with 6 bases between. The CDR3 loop spans 13 amino acids. The CDR3 sequence: CASSYSPGGELFF. For the CDR3, the DNA is TGTGCCAGCAGTTACTCCCCGGGCGGGGAGCTGTTTTTT.

This clonotype was picked up a small number of times. The rearrangement links TRBV6-5 to TRBJ2-3; a possible D gene is TRBD1 (6 bases). Trimming stripped 0 bases from V and 5 bases from J, with 12 bases between. The germline gives CDR1 MNHEY, CDR2 SVGAGI. The length of the CDR3 is 15 residues. CDR3 in DNA: TGTGCCAGCAGTTACTCGATGGGGGCTGAAGATACGCAGTATTTT. It yields the protein CASSYSMGAEDTQYF.

V is TRBV18 and J is TRBJ2-6, with D tentatively TRBD1 (6 bases). V lost 3 bases to trimming and J lost 1 base, with 10 bases between them. The CDR3 has 16 amino acids. Germline CDR1 reads KGHSH; CDR2 reads LQKENI. In DNA, the CDR3 is TGTGCCAGCTCACCGCCCAGGGGATCTGGGGCCAACGTCCTGACTTTC. It is translated as CASSPPRGSGANVLTF.

The table lists this clonotype with a few counts. V usage is TRBV10-3 and J usage is TRBJ1-1; possibly TRBD1 for D (6 bases). The V gene's germline CDR1 is ENHRY and CDR2 SYGVKD. CDR3 size: 12 residues. V lost 2 bases and J 8 bases, leaving 9 bases between the germline ends. In DNA form, the CDR3 reads TGTGCCATCAGTGAGACCGGGACAGAAGCTTTCTTT. Its translation: CAISETGTEAFF.

Concerning this clonotype itself: The junction shows a germline mismatch at one end, possibly a read error. V is TRBV5-6 and J is TRBJ1-5; D uncertain. The CDR3 contains 14 residues. Germline V CDR1 and CDR2: SGHDT, YYEEEE. CDR3 DNA sequence: TGTGCCAGCAGCGGCCGGGAGTTCAATCAGCCCCAGCAATTT. Translated, it gives CASSGREFNQPQQF.

This clonotype was observed many times. This chain uses TRBV4-1 with TRBJ1-5, with D possibly TRBD1 on 6 matching bases. V was cut by 4 bases and J by 0 bases, with 16 bases left in between. The length of the CDR3 is 17 residues. Germline lookup yields CDR1 MGHRA and CDR2 YSYEKL. CDR3 protein: CASSRGQRLDSNQPQHF. The CDR3 DNA follows: TGCGCCAGCAGCCGAGGACAGCGTTTAGATAGCAATCAGCCCCAGCATTTT.

The V gene is TRBV5-4, the J gene TRBJ1-2; possible D gene TRBD1, 5 bases. Germline V gene lookup returns CDR1 SGHNT and CDR2 YYREEE (reference sequence). V lost 0 bases, J lost 4 bases, and 16 bases lay in between. CDR3 length equals 16 residues. DNA for the CDR3: TGTGCCAGCAGCTTGGGTCCGGCAGGGAGTTCCTATGGCTACACCTTC. The encoded protein is CASSLGPAGSSYGYTF.

There are many counts of this clonotype. V usage is TRBV6-9 and J usage is TRBJ2-3, with D possibly TRBD2 on 6 matching bases. This CDR3 contains 16 residues. Between the trimmed V and J ends, which lost 0 bases and 2 bases, there was a span of 12 bases. Germline V CDR1 and CDR2: MNHGY, SVAAGI. The CDR3 DNA reads TGTGCCAGCAGTTATTCTTCCGGGGGAACCACAGATACGCAGTATTTT. It yields the protein CASSYSSGGTTDTQYF.

This chain uses TRBV29-1 with TRBJ2-3; 13 bases line up with TRBD2. Germline loops: CDR1 SQVTM, CDR2 ANQGSEA. The CDR3 covers 16 residues. As DNA, the CDR3 is TGCGGCGCTGAGGGACTAGCGGGGACTAGCACAGATACGCAGTATTTT. It specifies CGAEGLAGTSTDTQYF.

This clonotype was counted a few times. The J gene is TRBJ2-7, the V gene TRBV4-3; a weak D match, TRBD2 (6 bases). Germline V gene sequence: CDR1 LGHNA, CDR2 YSLEER. The CDR3 spans 15 residues. Trimming removed 0 bases at V and 0 bases at J, with 9 bases between. The DNA of the CDR3 is TGCGCCAGCAGCCAAGATTGGAGGGGCTCCTACGAGCAGTACTTC. It translates to CASSQDWRGSYEQYF.

This clonotype came up a few times. The chain employs TRBV5-6 and TRBJ2-7; 7 nucleotides agree with TRBD1. Germline CDR1 reads SGHDT; CDR2 reads YYEEEE. Trimming at V came to 3 bases and at J to 4 bases, leaving 10 bases not matched to a gene. The CDR3 consists of 15 residues. As DNA, the CDR3 is TGTGCCAGCAGCTCGCTGCGACAGGGTTCTTACGAGCAGTACTTC. Amino acids: CASSSLRQGSYEQYF.

This clonotype was found a few times. The chain couples TRBV19 to TRBJ1-1; 10 nucleotides agree with TRBD1. V shed 4 bases, J shed 4 bases, and the junction held 6 bases outside the gene matches. This CDR3 is built from 15 residues. Germline CDR1 is LNHDA and CDR2 is SQIVND (reference sequence). The CDR3 reads CASSKTGGWSTEAFF. The CDR3 nucleotides are TGTGCCAGTAGTAAGACAGGGGGCTGGAGCACTGAAGCTTTCTTT. Variable domain in full (rest from reference TRBV19 and TRBJ1-1): DGGITQSPKYLFRKEGQNVTLSCEQNLNHDAMYWYRQDPGQGLRLIYYSQIVNDFQKGDIAEGYSVSREKKESFPLTVTSAQKNPTAFYLCASSKTGGWSTEAFFGQGTRLTVV.

The rearrangement joins TRBV7-9 to TRBJ2-5; a possible D gene is TRBD1 (5 bases). V was trimmed by 1 base and J by 3 bases, leaving 15 bases between them. CDR3 size: 16 residues. Germline CDR1 SEHNR, CDR2 FQNEAQ (reference sequence). DNA of the CDR3: TGTGCCAGCAGCTTAGGCCGTTGGGGCGGCGAAGAGACCCAGTACTTC. This sequence encodes CASSLGRWGGEETQYF.

Regarding this clonotype: Being one base from a much bigger clone, this may be a read error. The chain links TRBV30 to TRBJ2-7, with D perhaps TRBD2 (5 bases). CDR1 and CDR2 from the germline V gene are GTSNPN and SVGIG (reference sequence). The CDR3 extends over 11 amino acids. DNA for the CDR3: TGTACCTGGAGGCACTCCTACGAGCAGTACTTC. Protein: CTWRHSYEQYF.

This chain links TRBV6-2 or TRBV6-3 with TRBJ2-7, with 7 bases identical to TRBD1. CDR3 length: 16 residues. The germline V gene has CDR1 MNHEY and CDR2 SVGEGT. V gave up 2 bases and J gave up 6 bases; unmatched junction bases: 13. The CDR3: CASSYRTVQGPSEQYF. CDR3 nucleotide sequence: TGTGCCAGCAGTTACCGGACAGTACAGGGGCCCTCCGAGCAGTACTTC.

About this clonotype: Here the CDR3 omits its conserved ending phenylalanine or tryptophan, so a read error is the likely source. This chain links TRBV4-1 with TRBJ1-5; perhaps TRBD1 as D (5 bases). The CDR3 runs 14 residues. CDR1 MGHRA and CDR2 YSYEKL come from the germline V gene. Trimming removed 5 bases at V and 4 bases at J, with 12 bases between. DNA for the CDR3: TGCGCCAGCAGCTTATCGGGGGGGAATCAGCCCCAGCATCTT. Protein: CASSLSGGNQPQHL.